This T cell receptor (beta chain) is from a study of cytomegalovirus exposure and HLA in healthy donors. Overall study context: Out of roughly 170 million T cells, an earlier analysis found some 110 million unique TCR beta sequences in total. An early release of data contained about 85 million unique TCRs, which came from HLA-typed donors. Study conclusions and caveats: A later analysis revealed that TCR association rates differed between HLA loci, peaking at DRB1 and bottoming out at HLA-C.

Germline assignment: CDR1 MNHEY and CDR2 SVGAGI. Trimming shortened V by 0 bases and J by 7 bases, and 15 bases separated the two germline ends. The CDR3 extends over 16 amino acids. Regarding this clone: Its antigen is not known.

PCR amplification relied on 60 Vbeta primers (plus 13 Jbeta primers). In the original workflow: In a later analysis, of around 85 million unique beta chains, some 10 million appeared in at least two donors. Clones were read by immunoSEQ multiplex PCR, and TCRdb kept only the in-frame ones, dropping some. V and J calls and clone size follow that table, whereas D and trimming were derived from the DNA. The sample has around 150,000 clones; roughly 78% are singletons. Sequencing was carried out using PBMCs. The sequence was obtained from a man aged 35 to 55 in good health and CMV-seropositive. The gene calls are TRBV6-5 and TRBJ1-4; D unclear. The CDR3 DNA sequence: TGTGCCAGCAGTTACTCGCCAGGCCAAGGTAGTGAAAAACTGTTTTTT. It specifies CASSYSPGQGSEKLFF.